This TCR beta chain is from a study of long-term antiretroviral therapy in people with HIV. Regarding the study as a whole: Blood obtained between about 2004 and 2017 may reflect older ART regimens. Repertoire composition at all time points was dominated by clones that had expanded before ART. Diversity went up after ART and still fell short of transplant donor controls.

Runs used v3.0 of the immunoSEQ assay and were done at survey level. The protocol was immunoSEQ multiplex PCR, while the TCRdb copy is restricted to in-frame clones and leaves out a portion. In the table there are about 33,000 clones, around 96% of which are singletons. Regarding this clone: The antigen is undetermined.

Germline-derived CDR1 and CDR2 are LGHNT and FRNRAP. V was clipped by 4 bases and J by 4 bases; unmatched bases: 4. The CDR3 loop spans 14 amino acids. Among participants with HIV, every one received treatment in the United States. The clonotype originates from a man aged 25-45 years with HIV. The chain links TRBV12-5 to TRBJ1-2; 9 nucleotides agree with TRBD1. Sequenced here: unsorted PBMCs, sampled 6.6 years after starting antiretroviral therapy. Here the CDR3 reads CASGSTGGLYGYTF. CDR3 in DNA: TGTGCTAGTGGTTCGACAGGGGGGCTCTATGGCTACACCTTC.